This TCR beta chain was profiled in a study of blood T cells in healthy people across ages (dated by TCRdb to the mid-2010s). For context, the study as a whole: In model experiments, template switching captured about one uniquely barcoded TCR beta cDNA molecule for every two T cells. To avoid experimental bias, donors of different ages were distributed randomly across sequencing lanes. For two donors (one aged 18 to 29 and one aged 80 or older), the study analyzed two additional independent replicas of 1 million unique cDNA reads from the same blood draw. The study measured age-related changes in TCR beta repertoire diversity using deep sequencing normalized with unique cDNA molecular identifiers. Four age groups were formed from the donors: young (average approximately 15 years), middle-aged (just under 40), aged (under 70) and long-lived (about 75). General findings and caveats noted by the study authors: Observed TCR beta diversity per million T cells fell roughly linearly with age, and a significant reduction was already apparent by age roughly 40. Conclusive comparison of naive and antigen-experienced compartments was prevented by the profiling of bulk unsorted PBMCs. The long-lived group showed more naive CD4+ T cells, fewer expanded clones and increased TCR diversity than the aged group, suggesting age selection. Donor CMV infection status was unknown, potentially confounding age-related changes in expanded clonotypes. The percentage of naive T cells measured by flow cytometry correlated strongly with observed TCR beta diversity. Estimates of total diversity based on one million sequenced T cells were regarded as lower bounds and as underestimates.

The roughly 42 donors, aged about 6 to 100 years, were systemically healthy Caucasian individuals from Russia. Roughly 10 milliliters of peripheral blood were collected from each donor into EDTA-treated Vacutainer tubes. PBMCs were isolated by Ficoll-Paque density-gradient centrifugation, with at least 6 million obtained per sample. Total RNA, at least 6 micrograms per sample, was extracted from PBMCs with Trizol reagent. The percentages of naive CD45RAhigh/CD27high T cells were determined by flow cytometry on a PBMC aliquot from every donor. Libraries were constructed by 5' RACE. The sample was run on an Illumina HiSeq 2500. A second PCR of about 7 to 12 cycles was run with a J-beta primer mix and a sample-barcoded 5' primer. Each TCR beta cDNA molecule received a unique molecular identifier from a template-switch 5' adaptor carrying 12 random nucleotides. Each sample yielded at least 3 million CDR3-containing paired-end reads. First-strand cDNA was synthesized from all RNA with the Mint cDNA synthesis kit, primed by a TRBC-specific oligonucleotide. After uracil-DNA glycosylase treatment, a first 18-cycle PCR used universal primers M1SS and BC2_uni_R on all cDNA. Under the source paper's analysis protocol: Each sample was normalized by randomly selecting 1 million high-quality reads, each carrying a distinct molecular identifier. Instead of being binned into consensus sequences, reads with shared molecular identifiers were discarded. MiTCR, run with a Q25 quality threshold and the strictest error-elimination algorithm, handled CDR3 identification, clonotype clustering and error correction. A nonparametric unseen species model with Euler transformation was used to estimate lower-bound total TCR beta diversity. TCRdb reprocessed the public reads (quality trimming at Q25 with fastp, clone calling with MiXCR) and kept in-frame beta chains. Rows merge per CDR3 protein into single entries with the most common DNA and genes. The V and J calls were determined by TCRdb, not by the authors. The sample data list about 970,000 distinct CDR3 sequences, and 45% to 60% of these were observed just once. The top ten hold over 20% of the sample.

CDR1 and CDR2 (MDHEN, SYDVKM) derive from the germline V gene. The CDR3, from cysteine to phenylalanine, totals 15 residues. The entry retains the CDR3 DNA only, 45 bases that are in frame from base 1. V has 6 bases trimmed and J has 2 bases trimmed; junction bases matching no gene number 8. About this clonotype itself: The antigen it recognizes is unknown. There are no base qualities to consult, and no much larger clone falls within one base.

The sequence links TRBV28 to TRBJ2-3; TRBD1 fits 7 bases in the junction. This clonotype originated in a woman aged 55-69 years in good health. The sequenced sample was blood. The nucleotide sequence reads TGTGCCAGCAGCTTAAGGGGGCCTTTCACAGATACGCAGTATTTT. It codes for CASSLRGPFTDTQYF. The variable domain in full, with residues beyond the CDR3 obtained from the reference TRBV28 and TRBJ2-3 genes, is DVKVTQSSRYLVKRTGEKVFLECVQDMDHENMFWYRQDPGLGLRLIYFSYDVKMKEKGDIPEGYSVSREKKERFSLILESASTNQTSMYLCASSLRGPFTDTQYFGPGTRLTVL.